These 28 T cell receptor beta chains share one sample of origin, sequenced in a study of beta chain features in type 1 diabetes. Study-wide points: Among all four CD4+ subsets, Type 1 diabetes patients had TCRB CDR3s that were moderately but significantly shorter.

As every portion of the isolated RNA was reverse transcribed, the sequencing read expressed TCRB transcripts. The assay was immunoSEQ multiplex PCR, and TCRdb's table has in-frame clones only and misses some. Of about 160,000 clones in the sample, 6.5% to 10% were seen once. These receptors' targets are unknown. Material: central memory CD4+ T cells from blood. All receptors come from a woman between 18 and 29 years old with type 1 diabetes.

V and J are TRBV18 and TRBJ2-2; 7 bases map to TRBD2. The CDR3 runs 16 residues. The V gene end was trimmed by 6 bases and the J gene end by 6 bases; junction bases not matched to a gene: 13. CDR1 is KGHSH, CDR2 LQKENI, per germline. CDR3 region: CASSLSAAGVAGELFF. In DNA form, the CDR3 reads TGTGCCAGCTCCCTCTCGGCGGCGGGAGTGGCCGGGGAGCTGTTTTTT.

This chain links TRBV10-3 with TRBJ2-5; 8 bases match TRBD2. Germline V gene data show CDR1 as ENHRY and CDR2 as SYGVKD. Trimming cost V 7 bases and J 1 base; bases outside gene matches: 5. This CDR3 spans 14 amino acids. In DNA, the CDR3 is TGTGCCATCAAGCAGACTAGCGCCCAAGAGACCCAGTACTTC. Amino acid sequence: CAIKQTSAQETQYF.

This clone was seen more than once but under ten times. J is TRBJ1-1 and V is TRBV6-1, with D possibly TRBD1 on 5 matching bases. V was cut by 0 bases and J by 1 base, with 6 bases left in between. CDR1 is MNHNS, CDR2 SASEGT, per germline. CDR3 length: 14 residues. The CDR3 protein is CASSEAGGNTEAFF. The CDR3 DNA sequence: TGTGCCAGCAGTGAAGCGGGGGGGAACACTGAAGCTTTCTTT.

This clone was observed a few times. The chain combines TRBV11-2 with TRBJ1-3; no clear D. With 0 bases removed from V and 9 bases from J, the gap between germline ends came to 9 bases. The CDR3 is 13 residues long. The germline CDR1 and CDR2 sequences are SGHAT and FQNNGV. CDR3 residues: CASSLDPGSTIYF. In DNA form, the CDR3 reads TGTGCCAGCAGCTTAGATCCGGGGAGCACCATATATTTT.

The sample holds a few counts of this clone. The chain recombines TRBV7-9 with TRBJ2-1, with 7 positions matching TRBD2. The CDR3 consists of 10 residues. Germline V gives CDR1 SEHNR, CDR2 FQNEAQ (reference sequence). J lost 8 bases, V lost 8 bases, and 0 bases had no gene match. The CDR3 DNA follows: TGTGCCAGCCGGGGGGATGAGCAGTTCTTC. Its translation is CASRGDEQFF. Complete variable domain (other parts from reference TRBV7-9 and TRBJ2-1): DTGVSQNPRHKITKRGQNVTFRCDPISEHNRLYWYRQTLGQGPEFLTYFQNEAQLEKSRLLSDRFSAERPKGSFSTLEIQRTEQGDSAMYLCASRGDEQFFGPGTRLTVL.

A few counts support this clone. The V call is TRBV4-3, the J call TRBJ2-3; the match to TRBD2 covers 9 bases. V gave up 1 base and J gave up 3 bases; unmatched junction bases: 5. Germline CDR1 and CDR2: LGHNA and YSLEER. The CDR3 is 16 amino acids. The CDR3 coding sequence is TGCGCCAGCAGCCAAGGGAATAGCGGGAGTACAGATACGCAGTATTTT. Amino acid sequence: CASSQGNSGSTDTQYF.

This chain links TRBV6-6 with TRBJ1-2; 11 nucleotides line up with TRBD1. There are 15 residues in the CDR3. Trimming removed 5 bases from V and 5 bases from J; junction bases left unmatched: 7. Germline lookup yields CDR1 MNHNY and CDR2 SVGAGI (reference sequence). CDR3 amino acids: CASSRGGTGGYGYTF. The CDR3 bases are TGTGCCAGCAGTAGGGGCGGGACAGGGGGATATGGCTACACCTTC.

This clone was found a few times. V is TRBV28 and J is TRBJ2-7; weak D call: TRBD1 (7 bases). V lost 6 bases, J lost 3 bases, and 12 bases lay in between. CDR1 and CDR2 from the germline V gene are MDHEN and SYDVKM. This CDR3 has 13 residues. The chain's CDR3 is CASRRGQNYEQYF. In nucleotides, the CDR3 is TGTGCCAGCAGGCGGGGACAGAACTACGAGCAGTACTTC. The full variable domain, completed using reference TRBV28 and TRBJ2-7, is DVKVTQSSRYLVKRTGEKVFLECVQDMDHENMFWYRQDPGLGLRLIYFSYDVKMKEKGDIPEGYSVSREKKERFSLILESASTNQTSMYLCASRRGQNYEQYFGPGTRLTVT.

This chain uses TRBV4-3 with TRBJ2-3, with TRBD2 identical over 8 bases. The CDR3 sequence is 18 residues long. Per germline, CDR1 LGHNA and CDR2 YSLEER. Unmatched junction bases numbered 17, after V lost 3 bases and J lost 6 bases. CDR3 sequence (DNA): TGCGCCAGCAGCCAGGAACCACCTCTAGCCGGGGGGGAGGATACGCAGTATTTT. Translated: CASSQEPPLAGGEDTQYF.

This clone appeared a few times. This chain joins TRBV5-6 and TRBJ1-6; the D gene is possibly TRBD1 (5 bases). The germline V and J ends were trimmed by 7 bases and 6 bases, with 14 bases remaining between them. CDR1 is SGHDT and CDR2 is YYEEEE in the germline V gene. CDR3 length equals 14 residues. CDR3 sequence: CASSQGPLNSPLHF. The CDR3, as DNA: TGTGCCAGCTCCCAGGGCCCACTTAATTCACCCCTCCACTTT.

This chain joins TRBV4-2 and TRBJ2-7, with unresolved D. V lost 5 bases and J 7 bases, leaving 9 bases between the germline ends. Germline V gives CDR1 LGHNA, CDR2 YNFKEQ. The CDR3 covers 11 residues. The CDR3 DNA reads as TGTGCCAGCAGCTTGGCCAAGGAGCAGTACTTC. Encoded protein: CASSLAKEQYF.

The chain employs TRBV28 and TRBJ2-2, with TRBD2 matching 7 bases. The CDR3 runs 13 residues. The V gene's germline CDR1 is MDHEN and CDR2 SYDVKM. The ends lost 7 bases at V and 7 bases at J; junction bases unmatched: 6. The CDR3 is CASITGEGGELFF. CDR3 DNA: TGTGCCAGCATTACGGGGGAGGGCGGGGAGCTGTTTTTT.

The chain has TRBV4-3 and TRBJ2-2, with a tentative D call TRBD2 (6 bases). Germline loops: CDR1 LGHNA, CDR2 YSLEER. Trimming pared 0 bases from V and 1 base from J, leaving 15 bases between. The CDR3 totals 18 residues. CDR3 in amino acids: CASSQDRGRQLNTGELFF. The CDR3, as DNA: TGCGCCAGCAGCCAAGATCGGGGGAGACAGTTGAACACCGGGGAGCTGTTTTTT.

The CDR3 here is CASSRQTEQTTNEKLFF. In DNA form, the CDR3 reads TGTGCCAGCAGCAGACAGACAGAACAAACAACTAATGAAAAACTGTTTTTT. The rearrangement uses TRBV4-2 and TRBJ1-4, with a tentative D call TRBD1 (5 bases). Germline CDR1 reads LGHNA; CDR2 reads YNFKEQ. The V gene lost 5 bases and the J gene lost 0 bases, with 16 bases spanning the gap. The CDR3 contains 17 residues.

This clone was observed a handful of times. The rearrangement joins TRBV7-9 to TRBJ1-1, with 8 bases matching TRBD1. Looked up from germline, CDR1 is SEHNR and CDR2 is FQNEAQ (reference sequence). After removal of 2 bases from V and 3 bases from J, the junction contained 8 bases not matched to a gene. This CDR3 spans 16 amino acids. In DNA form, the CDR3 reads TGTGCCAGCAGCTTAACAGGGGGTGGGAGGGACACTGAAGCTTTCTTT. Its translation: CASSLTGGGRDTEAFF.

This clone was counted a few times. The chain links TRBV11-2 to TRBJ2-2; D not certain. The CDR3 length is 13 residues. Germline CDR1 and CDR2: SGHAT and FQNNGV. Trimming pared 2 bases from V and 6 bases from J, leaving 7 bases between. CDR3 sequence: CASSLSYSGELFF. CDR3 in DNA: TGTGCCAGCAGCTTAAGCTATTCCGGGGAGCTGTTTTTT.

The V and J genes are TRBV6-5 and TRBJ2-1; D may be TRBD1 (7 bases). V gave up 6 bases and J gave up 3 bases, with 15 bases separating them. The CDR3 covers 15 residues. Looked up from germline, CDR1 is MNHEY and CDR2 is SVGAGI. CDR3 in amino acids: CASSRGTANYNEQFF. As DNA, the CDR3 is TGTGCCAGCAGCCGGGGGACAGCGAACTACAATGAGCAGTTCTTC.

This clone was detected only a few times. The chain joins TRBV6-6 to TRBJ2-2; D perhaps matches TRBD2 (6 bases). V gave up 7 bases and J gave up 2 bases, with 11 bases separating them. Looked up from germline, CDR1 is MNHNY and CDR2 is SVGAGI (reference sequence). This CDR3 has 14 residues. In DNA, the CDR3 is TGTGCCAGCATTTCCGGGACTAACACCGGGGAGCTGTTTTTT. Translated, it gives CASISGTNTGELFF.

J is TRBJ2-1 and V is TRBV29-1; maybe TRBD2 (6 bases). Germline assignment: CDR1 SQVTM and CDR2 ANQGSEA. V lost 8 bases, J lost 10 bases, and 30 bases lay in between. There are 16 residues in the CDR3. Here the CDR3 DNA reads TGCAGCTCTCAGGGAGCGCGGGGATTAATTGAGGAAGAGCAGTTCTTC. It codes for CSSQGARGLIEEEQFF.

This clone was counted only a few times. The rearrangement uses TRBV25-1 and TRBJ1-2, with D tentatively TRBD1 (6 bases). In germline, CDR1 is MGHDK, CDR2 SYGVNS. This CDR3 comprises 15 residues. V dropped 2 bases and J dropped 4 bases, with 14 bases sitting between them. CDR3 sequence reads: CASSEPRGGAYGYTF. DNA for the CDR3: TGTGCCAGCAGTGAACCCAGAGGGGGAGCCTATGGCTACACCTTC.

The J gene is TRBJ1-1, the V gene TRBV5-1; weak D call: TRBD1 (5 bases). The CDR3 consists of 16 residues. V lost 3 bases to trimming and J lost 3 bases, with 18 bases between them. The germline gives CDR1 SGHRS, CDR2 YFSETQ. The DNA for the CDR3 is TGCGCCAGCAGCTCAGGGTCGCCCCCTCCACACACTGAAGCTTTCTTT. Protein product: CASSSGSPPPHTEAFF. Full variable domain (outside the CDR3, taken from reference TRBV5-1 and TRBJ1-1): KAGVTQTPRYLIKTRGQQVTLSCSPISGHRSVSWYQQTPGQGLQFLFEYFSETQRNKGNFPGRFSGRQFSNSRSEMNVSTLELGDSALYLCASSSGSPPPHTEAFFGQGTRLTVV.

This clone was observed a few times. The rearrangement joins TRBV19 to TRBJ2-4; TRBD2 is a possible D gene (6 bases). Deletions cut 4 bases from V and 0 bases from J, with 10 bases between. Germline CDR1 reads LNHDA; CDR2 reads SQIVND (reference sequence). This CDR3 is built from 15 residues. The CDR3 region is CASSSSGLAKNIQYF. The DNA of the CDR3 is TGTGCCAGTAGTAGTTCGGGACTAGCCAAAAACATTCAGTACTTC.

This clone was seen only a few times. The rearrangement joins TRBV18 to TRBJ2-5; 10 nucleotides align to TRBD2. CDR1 and CDR2 from the germline V gene are KGHSH and LQKENI. Trimming took 3 bases from V and 2 from J; bases not matched to a gene: 6. This CDR3 spans 16 amino acids. The CDR3 is CASSPRPSGGQETQYF. The CDR3 DNA reads as TGTGCCAGCTCACCGAGGCCTAGCGGGGGACAAGAGACCCAGTACTTC.

V usage is TRBV11-2 and J usage is TRBJ2-1, with 10 bases identical to TRBD2. Germline V gene lookup returns CDR1 SGHAT and CDR2 FQNNGV. V lost 3 bases and J lost 7; bases outside the gene matches: 6. The CDR3 runs to 15 residues. DNA of the CDR3: TGTGCCAGCAGCTTGGAGGGACTAGCGAGGAATGAGCAGTTCTTC. Its translation is CASSLEGLARNEQFF. Supplemented by reference TRBV11-2 and TRBJ2-1, the full variable domain reads EAGVAQSPRYKIIEKRQSVAFWCNPISGHATLYWYQQILGQGPKLLIQFQNNGVVDDSQLPKDRFSAERLKGVDSTLKIQPAKLEDSAVYLCASSLEGLARNEQFFGPGTRLTVL.

There are many counts of this clone. This sequence joins TRBV11-2 and TRBJ2-4; a possible D gene is TRBD2 (5 bases). The CDR3 loop spans 13 amino acids. Germline-derived CDR1 and CDR2 are SGHAT and FQNNGV. V was clipped by 7 bases and J by 8 bases, with 15 bases between them. The CDR3 sequence: CASNRGFTDIQYF. In DNA, the CDR3 is TGTGCCAGCAACCGCGGGTTTACGGACATTCAGTACTTC.

This clone was observed a single time. The genes are TRBV7-2 and TRBJ1-1, with D possibly TRBD1 on 5 matching bases. The CDR3 sequence is 15 residues long. V was trimmed by 5 bases and J by 2 bases, leaving 15 bases between them. CDR1 SGHTA and CDR2 FQGNSA come from the germline V gene. CDR3 nucleotides: TGTGCCAGCAGCGGGGGGACGGGATTTAACACTGAAGCTTTCTTT. Amino acids: CASSGGTGFNTEAFF.

This clone was detected a few times. This chain links TRBV14 with TRBJ2-7; 8 bases fit TRBD2. The CDR3 contains 14 residues. The germline V gene has CDR1 SGHDN and CDR2 FVKESK. V dropped 4 bases and J dropped 1; count of bases not matched to a gene: 3. CDR3 nucleotides: TGTGCCAGCAGCCCGCGGGGGGCTTCCTACGAGCAGTACTTC. It codes for CASSPRGASYEQYF. Combining the CDR3 with reference TRBV14 and TRBJ2-7 gives the whole variable domain EAGVTQFPSHSVIEKGQTVTLRCDPISGHDNLYWYRRVMGKEIKFLLHFVKESKQDESGMPNNRFLAERTGGTYSTLKVQPAELEDSGVYFCASSPRGASYEQYFGPGTRLTVT.

This clone was seen only a few times. This sequence joins TRBV25-1 and TRBJ2-5; the match to TRBD1 covers 11 bases. J lost 4 bases, V lost 6 bases, and 10 bases had no gene match. The CDR3 has 16 residues. Germline V gene sequence: CDR1 MGHDK, CDR2 SYGVNS. CDR3 loop: CASSPMGQGGRETQYF. The DNA of the CDR3 is TGTGCCAGCAGCCCCATGGGACAGGGGGGACGAGAGACCCAGTACTTC. The entire variable domain, with the rest obtained from reference TRBV25-1 and TRBJ2-5, is as follows: EADIYQTPRYLVIGTGKKITLECSQTMGHDKMYWYQQDPGMELHLIHYSYGVNSTEKGDLSSESTVSRIRTEHFPLTLESARPSHTSQYLCASSPMGQGGRETQYFGPGTRLLVL.